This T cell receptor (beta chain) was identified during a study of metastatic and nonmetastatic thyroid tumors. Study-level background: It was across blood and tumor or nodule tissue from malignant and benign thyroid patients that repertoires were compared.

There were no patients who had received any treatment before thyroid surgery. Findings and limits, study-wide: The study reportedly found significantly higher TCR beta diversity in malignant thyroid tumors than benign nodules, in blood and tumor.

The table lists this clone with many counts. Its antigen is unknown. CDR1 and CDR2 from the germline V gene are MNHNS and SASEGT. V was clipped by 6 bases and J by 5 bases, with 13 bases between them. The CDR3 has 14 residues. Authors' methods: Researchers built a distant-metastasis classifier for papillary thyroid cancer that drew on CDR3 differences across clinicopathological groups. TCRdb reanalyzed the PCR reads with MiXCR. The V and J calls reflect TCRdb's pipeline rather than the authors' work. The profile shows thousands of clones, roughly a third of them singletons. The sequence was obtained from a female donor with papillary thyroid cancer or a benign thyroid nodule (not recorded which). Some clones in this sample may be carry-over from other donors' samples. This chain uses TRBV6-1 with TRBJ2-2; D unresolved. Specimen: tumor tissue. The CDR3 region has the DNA TGTGCCAGCAGGCCCTCTGGTGGGACCGGGGAGCTGTTTTTT. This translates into CASRPSGGTGELFF.